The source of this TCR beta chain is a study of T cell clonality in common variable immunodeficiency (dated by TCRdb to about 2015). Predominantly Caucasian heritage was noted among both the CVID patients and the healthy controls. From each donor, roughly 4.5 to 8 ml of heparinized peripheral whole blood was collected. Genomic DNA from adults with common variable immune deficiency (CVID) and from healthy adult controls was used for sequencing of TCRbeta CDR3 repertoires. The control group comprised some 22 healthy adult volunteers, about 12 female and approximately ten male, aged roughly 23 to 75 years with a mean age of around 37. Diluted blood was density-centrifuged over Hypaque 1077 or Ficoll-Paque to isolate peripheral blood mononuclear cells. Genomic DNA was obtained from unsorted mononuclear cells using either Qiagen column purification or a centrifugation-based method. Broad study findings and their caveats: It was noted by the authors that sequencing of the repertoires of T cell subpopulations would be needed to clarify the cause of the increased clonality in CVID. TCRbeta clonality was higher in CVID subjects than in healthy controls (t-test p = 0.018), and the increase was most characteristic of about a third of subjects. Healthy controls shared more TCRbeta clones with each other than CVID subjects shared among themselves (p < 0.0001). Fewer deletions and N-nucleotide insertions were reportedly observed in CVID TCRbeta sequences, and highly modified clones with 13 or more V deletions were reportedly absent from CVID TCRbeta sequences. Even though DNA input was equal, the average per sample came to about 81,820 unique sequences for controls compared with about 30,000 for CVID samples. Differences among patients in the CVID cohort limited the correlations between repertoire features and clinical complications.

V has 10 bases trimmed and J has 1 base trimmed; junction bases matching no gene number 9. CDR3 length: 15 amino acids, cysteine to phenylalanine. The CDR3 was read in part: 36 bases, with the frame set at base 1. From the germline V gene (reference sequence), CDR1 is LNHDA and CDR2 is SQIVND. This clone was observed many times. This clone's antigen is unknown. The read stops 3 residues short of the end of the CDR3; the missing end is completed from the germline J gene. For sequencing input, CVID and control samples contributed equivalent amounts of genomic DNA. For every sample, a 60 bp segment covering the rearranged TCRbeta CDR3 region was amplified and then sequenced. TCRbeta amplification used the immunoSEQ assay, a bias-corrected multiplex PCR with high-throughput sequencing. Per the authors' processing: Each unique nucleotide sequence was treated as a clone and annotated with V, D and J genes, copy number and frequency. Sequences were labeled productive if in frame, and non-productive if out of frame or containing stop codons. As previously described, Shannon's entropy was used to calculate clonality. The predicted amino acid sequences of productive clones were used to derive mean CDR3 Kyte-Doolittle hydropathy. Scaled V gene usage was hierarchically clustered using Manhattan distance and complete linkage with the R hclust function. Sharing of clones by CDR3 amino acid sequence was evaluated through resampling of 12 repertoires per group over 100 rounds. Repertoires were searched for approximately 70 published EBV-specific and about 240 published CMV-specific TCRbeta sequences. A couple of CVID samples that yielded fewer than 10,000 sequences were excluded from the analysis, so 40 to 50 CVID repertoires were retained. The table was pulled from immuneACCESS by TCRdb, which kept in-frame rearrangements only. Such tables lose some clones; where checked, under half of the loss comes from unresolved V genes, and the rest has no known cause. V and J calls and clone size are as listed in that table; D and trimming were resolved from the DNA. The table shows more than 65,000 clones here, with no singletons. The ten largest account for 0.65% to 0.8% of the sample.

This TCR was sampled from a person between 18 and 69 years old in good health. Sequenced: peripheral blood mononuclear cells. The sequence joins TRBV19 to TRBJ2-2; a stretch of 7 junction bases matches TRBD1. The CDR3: CATKGQTLNTGELFF. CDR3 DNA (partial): TGTGCCACCAAGGGACAGACACTGAACACCGGGGAG.